Below, one TCR beta chain is given with its context. These data belong to a study of blood T cell repertoires in COVID-19. Overall study context: Italy, Spain and the United States were the sources of the convalescent and acute COVID-19 samples. Sources were T cells, B-cell-depleted T cells, or PBMCs; the material itself was cDNA or gDNA.

Original handling: How many nucleated cells were present was estimated from reference gene primer amplification. Assay: immunoSEQ multiplex PCR; the TCRdb copy retains only in-frame clones and omits some. V and J calls and clone size are as listed in that table; D and trimming were resolved from the DNA. The sample has about 210,000 clones, around 88% seen once. Per germline, CDR1 SGDLS and CDR2 YYNGEE. The CDR3 is made up of 13 amino acids. The V and J ends lost 5 bases and 7 bases respectively, with 15 bases between them. Sample: peripheral blood. This TCR derives from a man between 18 and 29 years old with active or convalescent COVID-19. J is TRBJ1-2 and V is TRBV9; TRBD1 might be the D (5 bases). The CDR3 DNA follows: TGTGCCAGCAGTCAGGGCAGGACGCGTGGCTACACCTTC. This translates into CASSQGRTRGYTF.